This entry features one T cell receptor beta chain sequence. The antigen it recognizes is unknown. No qualities accompany the bases; no much larger clone lies one base away. The data originate from a study of identical twins (dated by TCRdb to between 2015 and 2016). Regarding the research as a whole: To test whether fetal clonotypes persist, the study used deep sequencing on TCR alpha and beta repertoires from monozygotic twins, unrelated adults of various ages, and cord blood. To rule out contamination, the twin experiments were replicated at different times with different library preparation protocols. Overall study results and their limits: Zero-insertion analyses could be partly confounded by invariant T cells such as MAIT and iNKT, though diverse VJ usage argued against such confounding for most clonotypes. Compared with coincidental sharing between unrelated individuals, out-of-frame TCR alpha sequences shared between twins showed an excess of sequences with low generation probability. In monozygotic twins, out-of-frame TCR alpha sharing was systematically underestimated by recombination models, although the models agreed with sharing between unrelated individuals. A weaker excess of twin sharing was found in beta out-of-frame sequences because the signal-to-noise ratio was lowered by fewer shared sequences. Fewer insertions were carried by abundant cord blood beta clonotypes; a weaker similar trend was observed in young adult naive repertoires, while no such trend was observed in memory repertoires. Because the same donors could not be followed over many years, conclusions were based on cross-sectional statistical analysis.

Trimming costs V 3 bases and J 0 bases, and their ends lie 12 bases apart. Per the germline V gene (reference sequence), LGHDT is the CDR1 and YNNKEL is the CDR2. The cysteine opens and the phenylalanine closes a CDR3 of 15 amino acids. Only the CDR3 DNA is retained, 45 bases long and in frame from the first base. Every donor in the study was a healthy Caucasian. The twin cohort consisted of three pairs of female monozygotic twins, all aged about 18 to 30 years. CD4+ and CD8+ T cell populations were isolated with positive isolation kits from Invitrogen. Library preparation used 5' RACE. The data were produced on an Illumina HiSeq 2000. Template switching added a universal primer binding site, and the final cDNA carried a unique molecular identifier that allowed TCR cDNA molecules to be counted accurately. First-strand cDNA for TCR alpha and beta chains was synthesized from specific primers in the conserved constant-segment region. To control for contamination, each cDNA library was double barcoded with a SMART-Mk sample barcode plus Illumina barcodes. TruSeq adapter sequences and Illumina sample barcodes were added in two successive PCR steps. TCR alpha and beta cDNA libraries were sequenced on the Illumina HiSeq platform with custom primers. Processing in the source paper ran as follows. Raw reads were processed with MiGEC to extract unique molecular identifiers, and MiXCR was used to determine CDR3 positions. Recombination models were inferred per individual with the repgenHMM and IGoR tools using an EM algorithm. Shared clonotypes were analyzed with the tcR package in R, and sharing was normalized by the product of cloneset sizes. To study raw recombination free of thymic and clonal selection effects, out-of-frame nonproductive sequences were analyzed. Using fastp at Q25 and MiXCR, TCRdb reprocessed the public reads and kept productive beta chains. For every CDR3 protein sequence, its rows merge into one entry that carries the most common genes and DNA. The V and J calls were not made by the authors but by TCRdb's processing. In this sample the table shows around 490,000 distinct CDR3 sequences, approximately 20% of which occur a single time. The top ten constitute approximately 0.52% of the sample.

These sequences were also reported in another study, on yellow fever vaccine responses in identical twins. The second source states: The authors reported that the T cell response to vaccination in identical twins appeared partly convergent and partly personalized. Focusing on identical twins, the study followed the T cell clones that responded to the vaccine, and did so with precision.

What was sequenced was CD4+ T cells sorted from blood. This clonotype was obtained from a woman aged 18-29 years in good health. Recombination connected TRBV3-1 to TRBJ2-7; the D gene assignment is perhaps TRBD1 or TRBD2, with each matching 5 bases. At the DNA level, the sequence is TGTGCCAGCAGCCACAGGGAGAGGAACTCCTACGAGCAGTACTTC. Its product reads: CASSHRERNSYEQYF.